This record looks at one T cell receptor beta chain sequence and its context. The method was immunoSEQ multiplex PCR; TCRdb's version includes in-frame clones alone and lacks a portion of them. The top ten hold under 40% of the sample, which has about 34,000 clones, 73% seen once. The data originate from a study of T cells in tumors after PD-1 blockade. CDR1 and CDR2 from the germline V gene are DFQATT and SNEGSKA (reference sequence). With V trimmed by 3 bases and J by 2 bases, 4 bases remained unmatched. CDR3 length: 14 amino acids. This rearrangement joins TRBV20-1 to TRBJ1-2, with 9 bases fitting TRBD1. The TCR originated in a human donor with basal cell carcinoma. The specimen was PBMCs, collected after anti-PD-1 treatment. CDR3: CSASRQGGNYGYTF. In DNA, the CDR3 is TGCAGTGCTAGTAGACAGGGGGGGAACTATGGCTACACCTTC.